The TCR beta chain described here comes from a study of OX40 agonist ivuxolimab in advanced cancers. The wider study: Patients in dose escalation had liver, melanoma, kidney or head and neck cancers. It was permissible to have had prior anti-PD-1, anti-PD-L1 or anti-CTLA-4 therapy, and more than 30% had some. Notes on the study in general: There was clonal expansion of CD4+ and CD8+ blood T cells by week 6 at 0.1 to 3.0 mg/kg.

In the case of this clone: Its antigen remains unidentified. Different DNA sequences within this sample yield the same CDR3.

The CDR3 contains 15 residues. Germline V gives CDR1 SGHRS, CDR2 YFSETQ. J was trimmed by 8 bases and V by 0 bases; bases with no gene match: 7. Clones were sequenced by immunoSEQ multiplex PCR, and TCRdb holds only the in-frame ones, with some missing. The table lists 52,000 or so clones, roughly 80% of them singletons. The sample was CD4+ or CD8+ T cells sorted from blood, taken in a trial of the OX40 agonist ivuxolimab. The receptor comes from an adult with an advanced solid tumor such as melanoma, head and neck, liver or kidney cancer. The chain employs TRBV5-1 and TRBJ1-3; 8 bases map to TRBD1. This CDR3 reads CASSLEQGGRDTIYF. CDR3 DNA sequence: TGCGCCAGCAGCTTGGAACAGGGGGGGCGGGACACCATATATTTT.